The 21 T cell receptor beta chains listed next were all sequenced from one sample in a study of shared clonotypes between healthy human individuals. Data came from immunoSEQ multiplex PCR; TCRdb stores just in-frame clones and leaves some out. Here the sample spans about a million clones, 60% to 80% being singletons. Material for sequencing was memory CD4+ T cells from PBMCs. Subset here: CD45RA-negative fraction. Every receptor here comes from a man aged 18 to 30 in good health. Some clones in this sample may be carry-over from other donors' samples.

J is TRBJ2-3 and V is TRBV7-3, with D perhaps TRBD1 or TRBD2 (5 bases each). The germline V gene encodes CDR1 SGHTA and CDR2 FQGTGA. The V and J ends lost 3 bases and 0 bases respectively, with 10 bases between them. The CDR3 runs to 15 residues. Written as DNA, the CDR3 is TGTGCCAGCAGCTTGTCCCGGGACAGCACAGATACGCAGTATTTT. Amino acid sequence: CASSLSRDSTDTQYF. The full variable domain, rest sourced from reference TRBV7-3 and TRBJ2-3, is GAGVSQTPSNKVTEKGKYVELRCDPISGHTALYWYRQSLGQGPEFLIYFQGTGAADDSGLPNDRFFAVRPEGSVSTLKIQRTERGDSAVYLCASSLSRDSTDTQYFGPGTRLTVL.

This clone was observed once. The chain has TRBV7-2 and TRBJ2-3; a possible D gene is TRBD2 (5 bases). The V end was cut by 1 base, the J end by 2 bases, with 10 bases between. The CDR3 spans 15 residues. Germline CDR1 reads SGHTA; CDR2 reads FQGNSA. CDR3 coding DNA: TGTGCCAGCAGCTTAGACGGGGTACTCACAGATACGCAGTATTTT. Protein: CASSLDGVLTDTQYF.

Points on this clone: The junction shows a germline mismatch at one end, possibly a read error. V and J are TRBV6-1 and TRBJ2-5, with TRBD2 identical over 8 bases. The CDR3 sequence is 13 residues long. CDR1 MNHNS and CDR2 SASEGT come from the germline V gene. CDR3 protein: CASGRGAQEAQYF. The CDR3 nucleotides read TGTGCCAGCGGGCGGGGGGCCCAAGAGGCCCAGTACTTC.

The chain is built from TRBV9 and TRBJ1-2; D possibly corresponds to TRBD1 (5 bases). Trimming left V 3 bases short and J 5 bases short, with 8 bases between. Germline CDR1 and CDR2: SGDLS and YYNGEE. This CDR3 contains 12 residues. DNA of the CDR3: TGTGCCAGCAGCGAGGGGATTTATGGCTACACCTTC. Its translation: CASSEGIYGYTF. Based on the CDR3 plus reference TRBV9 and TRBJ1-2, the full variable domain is DSGVTQTPKHLITATGQRVTLRCSPRSGDLSVYWYQQSLDQGLQFLIQYYNGEERAKGNILERFSAQQFPDLHSELNLSSLELGDSALYFCASSEGIYGYTFGSGTRLTVV.

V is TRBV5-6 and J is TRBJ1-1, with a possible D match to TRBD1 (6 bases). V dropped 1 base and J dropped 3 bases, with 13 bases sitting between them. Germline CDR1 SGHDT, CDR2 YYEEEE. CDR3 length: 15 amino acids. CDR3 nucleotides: TGTGCCAGCAGCTTGCTTTGGGCAGGGGACACTGAAGCTTTCTTT. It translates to CASSLLWAGDTEAFF.

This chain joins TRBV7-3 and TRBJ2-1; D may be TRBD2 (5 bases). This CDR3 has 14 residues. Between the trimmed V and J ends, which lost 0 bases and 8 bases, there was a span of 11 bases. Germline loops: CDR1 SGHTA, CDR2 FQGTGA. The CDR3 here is CASSLTFGSDEQFF. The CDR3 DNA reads TGTGCCAGCAGCTTAACGTTTGGGAGCGATGAGCAGTTCTTC. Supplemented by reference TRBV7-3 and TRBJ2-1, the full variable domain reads GAGVSQTPSNKVTEKGKYVELRCDPISGHTALYWYRQSLGQGPEFLIYFQGTGAADDSGLPNDRFFAVRPEGSVSTLKIQRTERGDSAVYLCASSLTFGSDEQFFGPGTRLTVL.

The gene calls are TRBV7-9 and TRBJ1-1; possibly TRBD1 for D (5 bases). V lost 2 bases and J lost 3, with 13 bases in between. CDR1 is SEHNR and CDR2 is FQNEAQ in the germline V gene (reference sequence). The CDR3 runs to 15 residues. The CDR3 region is CASSLRGPFDTEAFF. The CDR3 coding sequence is TGTGCCAGCAGCTTACGGGGACCCTTCGACACTGAAGCTTTCTTT.

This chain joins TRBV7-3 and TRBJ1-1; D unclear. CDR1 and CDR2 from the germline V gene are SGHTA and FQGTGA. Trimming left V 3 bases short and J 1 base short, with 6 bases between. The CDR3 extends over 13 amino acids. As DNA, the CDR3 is TGTGCCAGCAGCTTTCAGAAGAACACTGAAGCTTTCTTT. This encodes CASSFQKNTEAFF.

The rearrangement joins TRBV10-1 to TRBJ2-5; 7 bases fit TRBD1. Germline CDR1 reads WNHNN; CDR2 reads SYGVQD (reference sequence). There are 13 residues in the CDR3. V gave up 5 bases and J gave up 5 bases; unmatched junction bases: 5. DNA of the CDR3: TGCGCCAGCAGTAACAGGGGTTCGGAGACCCAGTACTTC. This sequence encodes CASSNRGSETQYF.

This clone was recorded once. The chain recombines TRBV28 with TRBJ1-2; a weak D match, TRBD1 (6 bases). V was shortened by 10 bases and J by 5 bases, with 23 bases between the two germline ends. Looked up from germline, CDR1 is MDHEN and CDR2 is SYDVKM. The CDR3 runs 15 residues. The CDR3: CATDRRAEGGYGYTF. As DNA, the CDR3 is TGTGCCACAGATCGGAGGGCAGAGGGGGGATATGGCTACACCTTC.

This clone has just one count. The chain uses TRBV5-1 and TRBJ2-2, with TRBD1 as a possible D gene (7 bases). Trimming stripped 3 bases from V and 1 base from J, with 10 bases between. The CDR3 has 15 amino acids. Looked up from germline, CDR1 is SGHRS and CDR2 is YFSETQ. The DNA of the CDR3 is TGCGCCAGCAGCTGGGGGGACAGGAACACCGGGGAGCTGTTTTTT. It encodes CASSWGDRNTGELFF.

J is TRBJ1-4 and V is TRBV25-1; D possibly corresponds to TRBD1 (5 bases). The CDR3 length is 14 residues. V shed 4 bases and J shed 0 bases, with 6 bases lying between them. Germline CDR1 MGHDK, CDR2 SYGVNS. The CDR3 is CASSGGPTNEKLFF. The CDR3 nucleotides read TGTGCCAGCAGTGGGGGCCCAACTAATGAAAAACTGTTTTTT.

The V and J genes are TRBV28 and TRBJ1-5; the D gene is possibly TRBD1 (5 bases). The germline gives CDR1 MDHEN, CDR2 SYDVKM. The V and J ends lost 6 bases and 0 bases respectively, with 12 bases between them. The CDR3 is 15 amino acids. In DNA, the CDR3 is TGTGCCAGCAGCACCGGACACCATAGCAATCAGCCCCAGCATTTT. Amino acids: CASSTGHHSNQPQHF.

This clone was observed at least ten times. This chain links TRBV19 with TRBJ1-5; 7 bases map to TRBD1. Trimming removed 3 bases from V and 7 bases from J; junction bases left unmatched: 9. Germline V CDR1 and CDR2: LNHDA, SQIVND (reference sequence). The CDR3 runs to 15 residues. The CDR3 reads CASSISKGGRQPQHF. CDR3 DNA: TGTGCCAGTAGTATTTCTAAAGGGGGCAGACAGCCCCAGCATTTT.

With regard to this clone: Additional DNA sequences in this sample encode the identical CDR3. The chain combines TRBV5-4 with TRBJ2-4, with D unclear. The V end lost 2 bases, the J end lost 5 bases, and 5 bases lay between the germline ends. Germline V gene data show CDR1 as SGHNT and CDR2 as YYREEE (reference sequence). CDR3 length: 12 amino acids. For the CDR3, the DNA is TGTGCCAGCAGCTTCAATCAAAACATTCAGTACTTC. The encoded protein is CASSFNQNIQYF.

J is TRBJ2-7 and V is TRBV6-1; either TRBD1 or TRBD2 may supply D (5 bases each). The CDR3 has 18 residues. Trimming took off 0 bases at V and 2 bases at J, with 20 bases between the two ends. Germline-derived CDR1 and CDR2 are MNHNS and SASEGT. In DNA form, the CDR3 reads TGTGCCAGCAGTGAAGCCCTCGGGATGGCAGGGCAAACCTACGAGCAGTACTTC. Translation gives CASSEALGMAGQTYEQYF.

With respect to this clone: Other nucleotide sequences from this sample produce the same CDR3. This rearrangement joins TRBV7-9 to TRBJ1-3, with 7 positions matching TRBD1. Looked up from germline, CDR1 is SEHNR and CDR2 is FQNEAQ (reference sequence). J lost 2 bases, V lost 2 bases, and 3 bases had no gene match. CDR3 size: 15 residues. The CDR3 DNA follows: TGTGCCAGCAGCTTACGCGGGACAGCTGGAAACACCATATATTTT. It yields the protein CASSLRGTAGNTIYF.

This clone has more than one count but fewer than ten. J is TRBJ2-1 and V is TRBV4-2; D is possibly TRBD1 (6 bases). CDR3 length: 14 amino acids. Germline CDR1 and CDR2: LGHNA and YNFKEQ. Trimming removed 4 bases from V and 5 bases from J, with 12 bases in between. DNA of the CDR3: TGTGCCAGCAGCCGGTTACAGGGAAACAATGAGCAGTTCTTC. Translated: CASSRLQGNNEQFF.

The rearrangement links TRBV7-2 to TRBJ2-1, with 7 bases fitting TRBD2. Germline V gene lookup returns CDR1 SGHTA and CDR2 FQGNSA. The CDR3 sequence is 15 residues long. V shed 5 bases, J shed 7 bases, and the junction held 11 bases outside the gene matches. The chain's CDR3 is CASSPRPGRENEQFF. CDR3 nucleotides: TGTGCCAGCAGCCCCCGCCCGGGGCGGGAGAATGAGCAGTTCTTC.

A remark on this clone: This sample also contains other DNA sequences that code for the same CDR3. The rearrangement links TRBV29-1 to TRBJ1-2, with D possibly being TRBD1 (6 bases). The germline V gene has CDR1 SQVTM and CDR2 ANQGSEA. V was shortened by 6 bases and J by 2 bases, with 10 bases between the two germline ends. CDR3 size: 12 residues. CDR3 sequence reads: CSVGDKNYGYTF. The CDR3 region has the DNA TGCAGCGTCGGGGACAAGAACTATGGCTACACCTTC.

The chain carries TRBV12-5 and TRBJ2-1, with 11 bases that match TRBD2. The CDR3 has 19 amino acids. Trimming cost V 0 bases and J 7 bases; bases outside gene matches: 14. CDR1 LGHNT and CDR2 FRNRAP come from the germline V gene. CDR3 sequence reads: CASGLVLGRSSGRTNEQFF. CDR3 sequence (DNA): TGTGCTAGTGGTTTGGTACTCGGCCGGTCTAGCGGGAGGACGAATGAGCAGTTCTTC.